These 23 T cell receptor beta chains were sequenced from one sample in a study of cytomegalovirus exposure and HLA in healthy donors. The study ran its PCR with 60 Vbeta and 13 Jbeta primers. Assay used: immunoSEQ multiplex PCR; TCRdb lists only in-frame clones, some missing. Of around 86,000 clones detected, 7.6% appear once; the ten largest clones hold over 2%. The specimen was PBMCs. These receptors were collected from a man aged 50-60 years in good health and CMV-seronegative.

This clone has more than one count but fewer than ten. The CDR3 spells CASSLAKVAGSWEQYF. The CDR3 DNA reads as TGTGCCAGCAGCTTAGCGAAGGTAGCGGGGAGTTGGGAGCAGTACTTC. This chain connects TRBV7-2 to TRBJ2-7; TRBD2 aligns across 8 bases. CDR1 and CDR2 (germline): SGHTA, FQGNSA. V trimming: 0 bases; J trimming: 7 bases; junction bases outside the gene matches: 11. This CDR3 region has 16 residues.

The V and J genes are TRBV2 and TRBJ2-1, with D maybe TRBD2 (5 bases). This CDR3 has 12 amino acids. Germline CDR1 is SNHLY and CDR2 is FYNNEI. Trimming stripped 7 bases from V and 9 bases from J, with 13 bases between. The CDR3, as DNA: TGTGCCAGCAATATACTAGGCGCTGAGCAGTTCTTC. Translating it yields CASNILGAEQFF.

This clone has a handful of counts. The rearrangement joins TRBV9 to TRBJ2-2, with D unclear. Germline V gene data show CDR1 as SGDLS and CDR2 as YYNGEE. This CDR3 has 12 amino acids. V was pared by 2 bases and J by 6 bases, with 5 bases between. CDR3 residues: CASSVSSGELFF. CDR3 nucleotide sequence: TGTGCCAGCAGCGTTAGTTCCGGGGAGCTGTTTTTT.

This chain uses TRBV4-1 with TRBJ2-1, with TRBD2 matching over 10 bases. The germline CDR1 and CDR2 sequences are MGHRA and YSYEKL. J was trimmed by 4 bases and V by 0 bases; bases with no gene match: 3. The CDR3 is 16 amino acids. This CDR3 is CASSQDTSGAYNEQFF. DNA for the CDR3: TGCGCCAGCAGCCAAGATACTAGCGGGGCGTACAATGAGCAGTTCTTC.

This clone has just a few counts. CDR3 loop: CSVEATPGLGYNEQFF. The CDR3 nucleotides are TGCAGCGTTGAAGCGACGCCGGGACTAGGCTACAATGAGCAGTTCTTC. The V call is TRBV29-1, the J call TRBJ2-1; the match to TRBD2 covers 8 bases. The germline V gene has CDR1 SQVTM and CDR2 ANQGSEA. The CDR3 totals 16 residues. Trimming at V came to 1 base and at J to 3 bases, leaving 8 bases not matched to a gene.

This clone showed up just a few times. This chain connects TRBV7-2 to TRBJ2-5, with TRBD2 matching over 9 bases. CDR1 is SGHTA, CDR2 FQGNSA, per germline. This CDR3 contains 16 residues. The ends lost 5 bases at V and 4 bases at J; junction bases unmatched: 11. CDR3 sequence: CASSLGLAGKGETQYF. CDR3 DNA sequence: TGTGCCAGCAGCCTAGGGCTAGCGGGAAAAGGAGAGACCCAGTACTTC. Looking up the rest from reference TRBV7-2 and TRBJ2-5 gives the full variable domain: GAGVSQSPSNKVTEKGKDVELRCDPISGHTALYWYRQSLGQGLEFLIYFQGNSAPDKSGLPSDRFSAERTGGSVSTLTIQRTQQEDSAVYLCASSLGLAGKGETQYFGPGTRLLVL.

Only a few counts were recorded for this clone. The V and J genes are TRBV11-2 and TRBJ1-2; no reliable D call. V lost 1 base and J lost 5, with 17 bases in between. This CDR3 contains 16 residues. Germline CDR1 and CDR2: SGHAT and FQNNGV. The CDR3 DNA is TGTGCCAGCAGCTTAGGGCTTCAGGCCGGAACTTATGGCTACACCTTC. The encoded protein is CASSLGLQAGTYGYTF. The whole variable domain, filled in from reference TRBV11-2 and TRBJ1-2, reads EAGVAQSPRYKIIEKRQSVAFWCNPISGHATLYWYQQILGQGPKLLIQFQNNGVVDDSQLPKDRFSAERLKGVDSTLKIQPAKLEDSAVYLCASSLGLQAGTYGYTFGSGTRLTVV.

This chain connects TRBV9 to TRBJ1-4; 7 bases map to TRBD1. The germline V gene encodes CDR1 SGDLS and CDR2 YYNGEE. The length of the CDR3 is 15 residues. V was clipped by 4 bases and J by 3 bases; unmatched bases: 6. CDR3 DNA sequence: TGTGCCAGCAGCTCGAGGGGGACAGCTAATGAAAAACTGTTTTTT. It is translated as CASSSRGTANEKLFF.

This clone occurred a few times. This sequence joins TRBV9 and TRBJ2-2, with 8 bases that match TRBD2. CDR1 and CDR2 from the germline V gene are SGDLS and YYNGEE. V dropped 0 bases and J dropped 6; count of bases not matched to a gene: 1. The CDR3 contains 14 residues. CDR3 residues: CASSVGLASGELFF. In nucleotides, the CDR3 is TGTGCCAGCAGCGTAGGACTAGCGTCCGGGGAGCTGTTTTTT.

This clone has more than one count but fewer than ten. V and J are TRBV2 and TRBJ2-7; 9 bases are a match to TRBD1. The junction had 12 bases not matched to a gene; V was cut back by 6 bases and J by 3 bases. The CDR3 is 16 residues long. CDR1 and CDR2 (germline): SNHLY, FYNNEI. CDR3 loop: CASRKWTGEISYEQYF. CDR3 DNA: TGTGCCAGCAGGAAATGGACAGGGGAAATAAGCTACGAGCAGTACTTC.

This clone occurred a few times. V usage is TRBV21-1 and J usage is TRBJ2-7; the D call TRBD1 from the table was never checked on the DNA. TRBV21-1 is termed a pseudogene. This CDR3 is 15 amino acids long. This CDR3 reads CASRSRRTRSTEQYF. For the CDR3, the DNA is TGTGCCAGCAGATCCCGTCGGACACGGAGCACCGAGCAGTACTTC.

The chain joins TRBV5-1 to TRBJ1-1, with D unclear. The germline V gene has CDR1 SGHRS and CDR2 YFSETQ. The length of the CDR3 is 17 residues. Trimming removed 4 bases at V and 3 bases at J, with 22 bases between. CDR3 protein: CASSLAPRGKVDTEAFF. DNA for the CDR3: TGCGCCAGCAGCCTGGCTCCCCGCGGGAAGGTTGACACTGAAGCTTTCTTT.

The V gene is TRBV5-1, the J gene TRBJ2-1; perhaps TRBD2 as D (6 bases). CDR3 size: 13 residues. V was trimmed by 3 bases and J by 4 bases, leaving 8 bases between them. The V gene's germline CDR1 is SGHRS and CDR2 YFSETQ. The DNA for the CDR3 is TGCGCCAGCAGCTCCGGGGGATACAATGAGCAGTTCTTC. It encodes CASSSGGYNEQFF.

V usage is TRBV7-3 and J usage is TRBJ2-2, with D possibly being TRBD1 (5 bases). There are 13 residues in the CDR3. V lost 4 bases and J 5 bases, leaving 8 bases between the germline ends. The germline V gene encodes CDR1 SGHTA and CDR2 FQGTGA. CDR3 in DNA: TGTGCCAGCAGCTCCAGGGAAACCGGGGAGCTGTTTTTT. Translation: CASSSRETGELFF.

The table lists this clone with a few counts. The CDR3 reads CSVAIFRQGLGGNQPQHF. DNA for the CDR3: TGCAGCGTGGCCATATTTAGACAGGGACTGGGTGGCAATCAGCCCCAGCATTTT. This sequence joins TRBV29-1 and TRBJ1-5; 7 positions agree with TRBD1. V lost 6 bases and J lost 2; bases outside the gene matches: 19. CDR3 length equals 18 residues. Germline CDR1 and CDR2: SQVTM and ANQGSEA. Based on the CDR3 plus reference TRBV29-1 and TRBJ1-5, the full variable domain is SAVISQKPSRDICQRGTSLTIQCQVDSQVTMMFWYRQQPGQSLTLIATANQGSEATYESGFVIDKFPISRPNLTFSTLTVSNMSPEDSSIYLCSVAIFRQGLGGNQPQHFGDGTRLSIL.

About this clone: Other DNA sequences in this sample translate to the same CDR3. The chain combines TRBV27 with TRBJ1-1; tentatively, D is TRBD1 (6 bases). The CDR3 runs 13 residues. The germline CDR1 and CDR2 sequences are MNHEY and SMNVEV (reference sequence). V was cut by 1 base and J by 10 bases, with 13 bases left in between. This CDR3 is CASSLWGGGAAFF. The CDR3 nucleotides read TGTGCCAGCAGTTTATGGGGGGGCGGTGCAGCTTTCTTT.

The chain couples TRBV10-3 to TRBJ2-1; TRBD2 matches at 9 bases. The germline CDR1 and CDR2 sequences are ENHRY and SYGVKD. There are 19 residues in the CDR3. Trimming removed 4 bases from V and 4 bases from J; junction bases left unmatched: 17. Here the CDR3 reads CAISVPLTTIAGDYNEQFF. CDR3 in DNA: TGTGCCATCAGTGTGCCCCTTACAACCATAGCGGGGGATTACAATGAGCAGTTCTTC.

The chain's CDR3 is CASSYEGLNEQFF. The CDR3 nucleotides are TGTGCCAGCAGTTACGAGGGCCTCAATGAGCAGTTCTTC. This rearrangement joins TRBV7-2 to TRBJ2-1, with a weak D call TRBD2 (5 bases). CDR1 is SGHTA, CDR2 FQGNSA, per germline. The CDR3 covers 13 residues. V lost 6 bases to trimming and J lost 6 bases, with 12 bases between them.

This clone was seen only a few times. V is TRBV10-3 and J is TRBJ2-7; 7 bases align to TRBD1. Germline V gene sequence: CDR1 ENHRY, CDR2 SYGVKD. The junction had 7 bases not matched to a gene; V was cut back by 10 bases and J by 4 bases. This CDR3 comprises 12 residues. This CDR3 is CATRQGQYEQYF. CDR3 DNA sequence: TGTGCCACCCGACAGGGCCAATACGAGCAGTACTTC.

This clone was recorded a few times. V gene TRBV6-5 combines with J gene TRBJ2-7, with D perhaps matching TRBD1 (6 bases). Germline assignment: CDR1 MNHEY and CDR2 SVGAGI. The CDR3 has 14 residues. V dropped 8 bases and J dropped 5 bases, with 19 bases sitting between them. The chain's CDR3 is CASLTGTRPHEQYF. The CDR3 region has the DNA TGTGCCAGCTTAACCGGGACACGGCCCCACGAGCAGTACTTC.

This clone was counted between two and nine times. The rearrangement links TRBV29-1 to TRBJ2-6; TRBD1 matches 10 bases. In germline, CDR1 is SQVTM, CDR2 ANQGSEA. J was trimmed by 4 bases and V by 2 bases; bases with no gene match: 14. The CDR3 extends over 19 amino acids. In nucleotides, the CDR3 is TGCAGCGTTGAAAGTAGAGGGGGACAGGGGACGGGGGGGGCCAACGTCCTGACTTTC. Translation gives CSVESRGGQGTGGANVLTF.

This sequence joins TRBV7-2 and TRBJ1-5, with 7 bases fitting TRBD1. J lost 1 base, V lost 5 bases, and 5 bases had no gene match. CDR1 and CDR2 from the germline V gene are SGHTA and FQGNSA. This CDR3 region has 15 residues. CDR3 in DNA: TGTGCCAGCAGCCAGGGGGAGGCGAGCAATCAGCCCCAGCATTTT. Translated, it gives CASSQGEASNQPQHF.

In its sample, this clone was seen a few times. This CDR3 is CASRMTGLPGLEPYEQYF. The CDR3 DNA sequence: TGTGCCAGCAGAATGACAGGACTGCCGGGACTAGAACCCTACGAGCAGTACTTC. The rearrangement links TRBV2 to TRBJ2-5; 8 bases are shared with TRBD2. Matching the DNA end better, TRBJ2-7 makes the J call doubtful. This CDR3 has 18 residues. Per germline, CDR1 SNHLY and CDR2 FYNNEI.